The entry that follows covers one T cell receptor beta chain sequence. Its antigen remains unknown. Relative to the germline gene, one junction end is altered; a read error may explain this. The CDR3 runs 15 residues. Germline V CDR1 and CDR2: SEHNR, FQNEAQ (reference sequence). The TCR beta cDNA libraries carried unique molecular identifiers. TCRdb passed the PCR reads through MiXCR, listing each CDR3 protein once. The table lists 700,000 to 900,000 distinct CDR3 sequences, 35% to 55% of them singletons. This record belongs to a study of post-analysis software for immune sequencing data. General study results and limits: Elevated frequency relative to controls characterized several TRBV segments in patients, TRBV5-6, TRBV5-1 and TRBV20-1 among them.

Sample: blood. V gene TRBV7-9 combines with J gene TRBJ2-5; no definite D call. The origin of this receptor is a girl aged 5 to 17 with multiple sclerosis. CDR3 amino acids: CAGSPDTIPGETQYF. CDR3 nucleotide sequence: TGTGCCGGCAGCCCAGACACAATCCCAGGAGAGACCCAGTACTTC.